A selection of T cell receptor beta chains follows, all from one sample in a study of shared clonotypes between healthy human individuals. Measured with immunoSEQ multiplex PCR; TCRdb has only the in-frame clones, and not every one. The sample yields around 2,000,000 clones, about 95% seen once. The sample comprised naive CD8+ T cells sorted from blood. The receptors originated from a man younger than 35 in good health. Each CDR3 is given without its conserved first and last residue. Each record gives: J gene, V gene, clone size, CDR3 protein. Only part of the rows carry a size: once, few, many, or a class if the clone is expanded.

j_gene: TRBJ1-1; v_gene: TRBV10-2; abundance: -; CDR3aa: ASSEADRPWEDTEAF
j_gene: TRBJ1-2; v_gene: TRBV9; abundance: -; CDR3aa: ASSGTTNYGYT
j_gene: TRBJ2-7; v_gene: TRBV5-1; abundance: -; CDR3aa: ASSTWTRSDEQY
j_gene: TRBJ1-1; v_gene: TRBV28; abundance: once; CDR3aa: ASTMTGTANTEAF
j_gene: TRBJ1-1; v_gene: TRBV19; abundance: -; CDR3aa: ASSIVVGLRNTEAF
j_gene: TRBJ2-1; v_gene: TRBV6-4; abundance: -; CDR3aa: ASSDSPTAYNEQF
j_gene: TRBJ2-1; v_gene: TRBV27; abundance: -; CDR3aa: ASSRSVQWEQF
j_gene: TRBJ2-7; v_gene: TRBV9; abundance: -; CDR3aa: ASSVAASGNYEQY
j_gene: TRBJ2-1; v_gene: TRBV27; abundance: -; CDR3aa: ASGWGGPHNEQF
j_gene: TRBJ2-7; v_gene: TRBV5-6; abundance: -; CDR3aa: ASSLGEAYEQY
j_gene: TRBJ1-2; v_gene: TRBV2; abundance: -; CDR3aa: ASDRGENGYT
j_gene: TRBJ2-2; v_gene: TRBV13; abundance: -; CDR3aa: ASSLTTLRGQGTGELF
j_gene: TRBJ1-5; v_gene: TRBV5-6; abundance: -; CDR3aa: ASSEWGGQPQH
j_gene: TRBJ2-1; v_gene: TRBV19; abundance: -; CDR3aa: ASSIGNYNEQF
j_gene: TRBJ2-1; v_gene: TRBV5-1; abundance: -; CDR3aa: ASSLDDGGIPNEQF
j_gene: TRBJ2-7; v_gene: TRBV4-3; abundance: -; CDR3aa: ASSQDDRAGAYEQY
j_gene: TRBJ1-2; v_gene: TRBV10-2; abundance: -; CDR3aa: ASSESTEYYGYT
j_gene: TRBJ1-2; v_gene: TRBV5-4; abundance: -; CDR3aa: ASSPLGEWDYGYT
j_gene: TRBJ2-2; v_gene: TRBV7-2; abundance: -; CDR3aa: ASSPSREIPGELF
j_gene: TRBJ2-1; v_gene: TRBV7-3; abundance: -; CDR3aa: ASSPKTGSSYNEQF
j_gene: TRBJ2-7; v_gene: TRBV7-3; abundance: once; CDR3aa: ASSPGLGSYEQY
j_gene: TRBJ2-7; v_gene: TRBV12-5; abundance: -; CDR3aa: ASGFFSEAYEQY
j_gene: TRBJ2-7; v_gene: TRBV10-3; abundance: -; CDR3aa: AAAGTSYEQY
j_gene: TRBJ1-4; v_gene: TRBV30; abundance: -; CDR3aa: AWSVDGEGEKLF